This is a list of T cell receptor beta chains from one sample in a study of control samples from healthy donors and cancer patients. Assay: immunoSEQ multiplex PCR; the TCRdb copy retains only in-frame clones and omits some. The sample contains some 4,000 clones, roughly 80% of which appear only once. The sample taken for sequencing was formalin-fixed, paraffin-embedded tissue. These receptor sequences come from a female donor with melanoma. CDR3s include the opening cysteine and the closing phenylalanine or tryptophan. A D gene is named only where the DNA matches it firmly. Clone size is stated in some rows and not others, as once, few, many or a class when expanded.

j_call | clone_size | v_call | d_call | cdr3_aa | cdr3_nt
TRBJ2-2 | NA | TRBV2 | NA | CASSLEGSANTGELFF | TGTGCCAGCAGTCTAGAGGGGAGCGCGAACACCGGGGAGCTGTTTTTT
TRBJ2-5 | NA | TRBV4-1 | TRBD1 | CASSRGQGSTGVETQYF | TGCGCCAGCAGCCGCGGACAGGGCAGCACGGGGGTCGAGACCCAGTACTTC
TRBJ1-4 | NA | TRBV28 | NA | CASSPPRGHWNEKLFF | TGTGCCAGCAGTCCACCCCGGGGACACTGGAATGAAAAACTGTTTTTT
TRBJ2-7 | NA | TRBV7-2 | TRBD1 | CAIQTPGQGLKLTYEQYF | TGTGCCATTCAGACACCGGGACAGGGACTAAAATTGACCTACGAGCAGTACTTC
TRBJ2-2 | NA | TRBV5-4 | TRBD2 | CASSLLASGNTGELFF | TGTGCCAGCAGCTTGTTGGCTAGCGGGAACACCGGGGAGCTGTTTTTT
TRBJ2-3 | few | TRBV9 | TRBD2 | CASSAGLAGVGTDTQYF | TGTGCCAGCAGCGCCGGACTAGCGGGAGTGGGGACAGATACGCAGTATTTT
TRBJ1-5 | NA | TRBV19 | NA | CASSFRGGQPQHF | TGTGCCAGTAGTTTCAGGGGAGGTCAGCCCCAGCATTTT
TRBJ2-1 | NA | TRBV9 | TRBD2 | CASSVAAGGVNEQFF | TGTGCCAGCAGCGTAGCGGCGGGAGGGGTTAATGAGCAGTTCTTC
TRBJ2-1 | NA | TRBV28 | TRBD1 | CASSLSPERGRYNEQFF | TGTGCCAGCAGTTTATCTCCGGAGAGGGGGCGGTACAATGAGCAGTTCTTC
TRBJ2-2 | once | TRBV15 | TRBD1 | CATTQRTGYSGELFF | TGTGCCACCACCCAACGGACAGGGTATTCCGGGGAGCTGTTTTTT
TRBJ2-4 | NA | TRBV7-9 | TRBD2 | CASSLEWEGNIQYF | TGTGCCAGCAGCTTAGAGTGGGAGGGAAACATTCAGTACTTC
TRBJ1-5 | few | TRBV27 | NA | CATLDGLNSNQPQHF | TGTGCCACCCTCGACGGATTGAATAGCAATCAGCCCCAGCATTTT
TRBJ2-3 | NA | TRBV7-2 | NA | CASRELGPDTQYF | TGTGCCAGCAGGGAGTTGGGCCCAGATACGCAGTATTTT
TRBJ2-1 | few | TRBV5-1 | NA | CASSSRVGNEQFF | TGCGCCAGCAGCTCGCGAGTAGGGAATGAGCAGTTCTTC
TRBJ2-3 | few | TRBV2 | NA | CASSEAKGADTQYF | TGTGCCAGCAGTGAAGCAAAGGGGGCAGATACGCAGTATTTT
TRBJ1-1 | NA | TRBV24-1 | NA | CATSSWGSEAFF | TGTGCCACCAGTAGCTGGGGTTCTGAAGCTTTCTTT
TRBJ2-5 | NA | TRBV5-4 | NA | CASSLGQQETQYF | TGTGCCAGCAGCTTGGGACAGCAAGAGACCCAGTACTTC
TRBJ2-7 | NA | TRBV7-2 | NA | CASSRAGSYEQYF | TGTGCCAGCAGCCGGGCGGGGAGCTACGAGCAGTACTTC
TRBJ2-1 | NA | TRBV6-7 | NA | CASSYSWAAPNNEQFF | TGTGCCAGCAGTTACTCGTGGGCGGCTCCGAACAATGAGCAGTTCTTC
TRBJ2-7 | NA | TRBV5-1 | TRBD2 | CASSRRAGLVVGEQYF | TGCGCCAGCAGCCGACGTGCGGGACTAGTGGTCGGCGAGCAGTACTTC
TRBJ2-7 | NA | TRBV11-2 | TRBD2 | CASSLQRTRVYEQYF | TGTGCCAGCAGCTTACAGAGGACTAGGGTTTACGAGCAGTACTTC
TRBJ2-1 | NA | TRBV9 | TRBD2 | CASSASGRANEQFF | TGTGCCAGCAGCGCTAGCGGGAGGGCCAATGAGCAGTTCTTC
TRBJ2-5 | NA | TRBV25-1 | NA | CASSRGRGREETQYF | TGTGCCAGCAGTCGGGGCAGGGGACGGGAAGAGACCCAGTACTTC
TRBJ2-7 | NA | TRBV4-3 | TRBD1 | CASSPRTGREQYF | TGCGCCAGCAGCCCCCGGACAGGGCGCGAGCAGTACTTC
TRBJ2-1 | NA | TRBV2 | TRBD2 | CASSEFKASGSYNEQFF | TGTGCCAGCAGTGAATTTAAGGCTAGCGGTTCCTACAATGAGCAGTTCTTC